This T cell receptor beta chain was found in a study of sequential checkpoint blockade in melanoma. About the study: Patients were randomized 1:1 to nivolumab-then-ipilimumab or ipilimumab-then-nivolumab first-line. Each arm's sequence ended with maintenance nivolumab.

The protocol was immunoSEQ multiplex PCR, while the TCRdb copy is restricted to in-frame clones and leaves out a portion. The data hold over 10,000 clones, with roughly 80% observed a single time. Treatment in this sample: randomized to nivolumab then ipilimumab (arm A) or the reverse (arm B). No patient had prior DNA-damaging chemotherapy. The V gene's germline CDR1 is SGHRS and CDR2 YFSETQ. V trimming: 4 bases; J trimming: 6 bases; junction bases outside the gene matches: 7. The CDR3 totals 15 residues. Source: CD8+ T cells sorted from blood (inferred from file names), taken from a patient given nivolumab and ipilimumab in sequence. This rearrangement joins TRBV5-1 to TRBJ2-2, with 9 bases identical to TRBD1. This TCR was sampled from a human donor with melanoma. In DNA, the CDR3 is TGCGCCAGCAGCAACAGGGGGCGCTTTTCCGGGGAGCTGTTTTTT. This sequence encodes CASSNRGRFSGELFF.